These 27 T cell receptor beta chains originate from one sample sequenced in a study of response to subunit inactivated influenza vaccine. TCRdb processed the RT-PCR reads anew with MiXCR; each CDR3 protein has one entry. The repertoire includes 280,000 or so distinct CDR3 sequences, 21% of them detected once, and roughly 10% sits in the top ten. Sequencing was performed on PBMCs from blood, taken 21 months after vaccination. The receptors stem from a man aged 45 to 75 who received an inactivated influenza vaccine.

This clonotype has ten or more counts. This chain joins TRBV5-1 and TRBJ1-2; D possibly corresponds to TRBD1 (6 bases). Trimming left V 2 bases short and J 4 bases short, with 12 bases between. The CDR3 sequence is 14 residues long. Germline V CDR1 and CDR2: SGHRS, YFSETQ. CDR3 region: CASSLSDSSYGYTF. The CDR3 coding sequence is TGCGCCAGCAGCTTATCGGACAGCAGCTATGGCTACACCTTC.

A word on this clonotype: Since a much larger clone is just one base distant, this may be a read error. V is TRBV29-1 and J is TRBJ1-2; tentatively, D is TRBD1 (6 bases). The germline V gene encodes CDR1 SQVTM and CDR2 ANQGSEA. The germline V and J ends were trimmed by 0 bases and 6 bases, with 17 bases remaining between them. CDR3 length: 15 residues. The CDR3 region has the DNA TGCAGCGTTGAAGAGAATTGGGGGCGCGGCAATGGCTACACCTTC. Protein sequence: CSVEENWGRGNGYTF. Full variable domain (missing parts from reference TRBV29-1 and TRBJ1-2): SAVISQKPSRDICQRGTSLTIQCQVDSQVTMMFWYRQQPGQSLTLIATANQGSEATYESGFVIDKFPISRPNLTFSTLTVSNMSPEDSSIYLCSVEENWGRGNGYTFGSGTRLTVV.

This clonotype has only a few counts. This CDR3 reads CASSPMEGTGELFF. Written as DNA, the CDR3 is TGCGCCAGCAGCCCGATGGAGGGCACCGGGGAGCTGTTTTTT. The chain uses TRBV5-1 and TRBJ2-2; D perhaps matches TRBD2 (6 bases). There are 14 residues in the CDR3. V was cut by 4 bases and J by 4 bases, with 11 bases left in between. Germline lookup yields CDR1 SGHRS and CDR2 YFSETQ.

CDR3 sequence reads: CASSWGLASTDTQYF. The DNA for the CDR3 is TGTGCCAGCAGCTGGGGACTCGCTAGCACAGATACGCAGTATTTT. The rearrangement uses TRBV7-6 and TRBJ2-3; D might be TRBD2 (6 bases). CDR3 length equals 15 residues. Germline V lookup: CDR1 SGHVS, CDR2 FNYEAQ. The germline V and J ends were trimmed by 4 bases and 0 bases, with 11 bases remaining between them.

This rearrangement joins TRBV4-3 to TRBJ1-2; D uncertain. V gave up 0 bases and J gave up 9 bases, with 11 bases separating them. Germline CDR1 is LGHNA and CDR2 is YSLEER. This CDR3 spans 13 amino acids. Here the CDR3 reads CASSQDNGVRYTF. In DNA, the CDR3 is TGCGCCAGCAGCCAAGATAATGGGGTTCGCTACACCTTC.

Of note for this clonotype: A junction end diverges from the germline sequence, so it may reflect a read error. This chain links TRBV20-1 with TRBJ2-1; TRBD2 aligns across 11 bases. This CDR3 has 18 amino acids. Germline CDR1 reads DFQATT; CDR2 reads SNEGSKA (reference sequence). Here the CDR3 reads CSARGSASGRISYNEQFF. The CDR3 DNA is TGCAGTGCCAGAGGTTCGGCTAGCGGGAGGATTTCCTACAATGAGCAGTTCTTC.

This clonotype was counted only a few times. V usage is TRBV7-9 and J usage is TRBJ2-7; D possibly uses TRBD1 or TRBD2 (5 bases each). The V gene lost 4 bases and the J gene lost 0 bases, with 10 bases spanning the gap. The CDR3 runs to 14 residues. The germline V gene has CDR1 SEHNR and CDR2 FQNEAQ (reference sequence). CDR3 amino acids: CASSSGTASYEQYF. In DNA form, the CDR3 reads TGTGCCAGCAGCTCCGGGACGGCCTCCTACGAGCAGTACTTC. The whole variable domain, filled in from reference TRBV7-9 and TRBJ2-7, reads DTGVSQNPRHKITKRGQNVTFRCDPISEHNRLYWYRQTLGQGPEFLTYFQNEAQLEKSRLLSDRFSAERPKGSFSTLEIQRTEQGDSAMYLCASSSGTASYEQYFGPGTRLTVT.

The chain uses TRBV5-6 and TRBJ2-5, with 8 bases lining up with TRBD1. CDR1 is SGHDT, CDR2 YYEEEE, per germline. The V and J ends lost 0 bases and 2 bases, in that order; junction bases with no gene match: 3. The CDR3 extends over 15 amino acids. CDR3 bases: TGTGCCAGCAGCTTGGGACAGGGGAGACAAGAGACCCAGTACTTC. This codes for CASSLGQGRQETQYF.

This clonotype was found a few times. This chain uses TRBV24-1 with TRBJ2-1, with TRBD2 matching 9 bases. The CDR3 runs to 15 residues. Germline CDR1 KGHDR, CDR2 SFDVKD. With V trimmed by 2 bases and J by 4 bases, 2 bases remained unmatched. CDR3 amino acids: CATSDSSGIYNEQFF. CDR3 nucleotide sequence: TGTGCCACCAGTGATTCTAGCGGGATATACAATGAGCAGTTCTTC.

The chain is built from TRBV4-2 and TRBJ2-2; 8 bases line up with TRBD2. This CDR3 spans 17 amino acids. With 4 bases clipped from V and 5 bases from J, the junction kept 12 bases outside the gene matches. Germline V gives CDR1 LGHNA, CDR2 YNFKEQ. This CDR3 reads CASSPHGRGGRTGELFF. As DNA, the CDR3 is TGTGCCAGCAGCCCCCACGGCAGGGGCGGGAGGACCGGGGAGCTGTTTTTT.

Many counts were recorded for this clonotype. The V and J genes are TRBV6-1 and TRBJ1-1; no clear D. The CDR3 runs 13 residues. Germline V CDR1 and CDR2: MNHNS, SASEGT. Trimming pared 5 bases from V and 0 bases from J, leaving 7 bases between. CDR3 in amino acids: CASSREVNTEAFF. In DNA, the CDR3 is TGTGCCAGCAGTCGAGAAGTGAACACTGAAGCTTTCTTT.

This clonotype was seen just once. The chain couples TRBV9 to TRBJ2-3; 10 bases line up with TRBD2. With 4 bases clipped from V and 4 bases from J, the junction kept 6 bases outside the gene matches. The CDR3 covers 15 residues. Germline values: CDR1 SGDLS, CDR2 YYNGEE. The CDR3, as DNA: TGTGCCAGCAGCTCTGGACTAGCGGCCCCAGATACGCAGTATTTT. It encodes CASSSGLAAPDTQYF.

This rearrangement joins TRBV27 to TRBJ2-1; TRBD1 matches at 9 bases. Germline CDR1 and CDR2: MNHEY and SMNVEV (reference sequence). The CDR3 totals 16 residues. The J segment lost 8 bases and the V segment lost 3 bases, leaving 11 bases of the junction unmatched. Written as DNA, the CDR3 is TGTGCCAGCAGTTTTTGGGTCCCGACAGGGGGGCATGAGCAGTTCTTC. Translation gives CASSFWVPTGGHEQFF.

The chain combines TRBV7-2 with TRBJ1-5; D is uncertain. Germline CDR1 reads SGHTA; CDR2 reads FQGNSA. With 5 bases removed from V and 4 bases from J, the gap between germline ends came to 15 bases. This CDR3 region has 15 residues. CDR3 in amino acids: CASSPIPHGNQPQHF. CDR3 sequence (DNA): TGTGCCAGCAGCCCAATTCCACACGGGAATCAGCCCCAGCATTTT.

The CDR3 spells CSAPTGGSYEQYF. Written as DNA, the CDR3 is TGCAGTGCTCCCACGGGCGGGAGCTACGAGCAGTACTTC. This chain uses TRBV20-1 with TRBJ2-7; 7 bases match TRBD2. This CDR3 region has 13 residues. Germline-derived CDR1 and CDR2 are DFQATT and SNEGSKA (reference sequence). With V trimmed by 5 bases and J by 3 bases, 7 bases remained unmatched.

The rearrangement joins TRBV12-3 or TRBV12-4 to TRBJ2-7; TRBD1 matches 9 bases. V gave up 6 bases and J gave up 7 bases; unmatched junction bases: 7. The CDR3 has 13 residues. CDR3 loop: CASSLGTGWEQYF. The CDR3 DNA sequence: TGTGCCAGCAGCCTCGGGACAGGGTGGGAGCAGTACTTC.

This clonotype was counted between two and nine times. This chain joins TRBV6-5 and TRBJ1-3; D remains ambiguous. CDR1 and CDR2 (germline): MNHEY, SVGAGI. Trimming took off 0 bases at V and 4 bases at J, with 16 bases between the two ends. The length of the CDR3 is 17 residues. CDR3 loop: CASSYSLTSGSGNTIYF. The CDR3 DNA sequence: TGTGCCAGCAGTTACTCTTTAACCTCGGGATCCGGAAACACCATATATTTT.

J is TRBJ1-2 and V is TRBV5-1; D call uncertain. The CDR3 contains 15 residues. V was shortened by 0 bases and J by 6 bases, with 15 bases between the two germline ends. In germline, CDR1 is SGHRS, CDR2 YFSETQ. CDR3 loop: CASSLAIRGGNGYTF. In nucleotides, the CDR3 is TGCGCCAGCAGCTTGGCTATCAGAGGTGGGAATGGCTACACCTTC.

The chain has TRBV5-1 and TRBJ1-2, with 9 bases lining up with TRBD1. Trimming at V came to 0 bases and at J to 2 bases, leaving 2 bases not matched to a gene. The germline V gene has CDR1 SGHRS and CDR2 YFSETQ. The CDR3 sequence is 15 residues long. The CDR3 DNA sequence: TGCGCCAGCAGCTTGGGGGGGACAGGGAACTATGGCTACACCTTC. Its translation: CASSLGGTGNYGYTF.

The chain joins TRBV5-6 to TRBJ1-6, with D possibly matching TRBD1 (5 bases). Trimming removed 4 bases from V and 5 bases from J, with 13 bases in between. The CDR3 is 15 residues long. Per the germline V gene, CDR1 is SGHDT and CDR2 is YYEEEE. CDR3: CASSPGTVNNSPLHF. The CDR3 DNA follows: TGTGCCAGCAGCCCGGGGACGGTGAATAATTCACCCCTCCACTTT.

V usage is TRBV4-3 and J usage is TRBJ2-7; no firm D call. Germline lookup yields CDR1 LGHNA and CDR2 YSLEER. The CDR3 is 14 amino acids. Trimming cost V 1 base and J 3 bases, with 10 bases left between them. CDR3 loop: CASSQGTDFYEQYF. CDR3 in DNA: TGCGCCAGCAGCCAAGGGACCGATTTCTACGAGCAGTACTTC.

The chain has TRBV9 and TRBJ1-2, with D possibly TRBD1 on 6 matching bases. Between the trimmed V and J ends, which lost 0 bases and 0 bases, there was a span of 15 bases. The length of the CDR3 is 17 residues. CDR1 and CDR2 from the germline V gene are SGDLS and YYNGEE. DNA for the CDR3: TGTGCCAGCAGCGTAGCCGAAGACAGGCGAACTAACTATGGCTACACCTTC. This translates into CASSVAEDRRTNYGYTF.

This clonotype showed up many times. This sequence joins TRBV5-1 and TRBJ1-1; D not resolved. The ends were cut back, 0 bases at V and 0 bases at J, with 3 bases in the middle. Germline CDR1 SGHRS, CDR2 YFSETQ. This CDR3 has 13 amino acids. The CDR3 reads CASSLDLNTEAFF. The CDR3 DNA reads TGCGCCAGCAGCTTGGATTTGAACACTGAAGCTTTCTTT.

This chain uses TRBV28 with TRBJ2-1; 13 bases line up with TRBD2. Germline assignment: CDR1 MDHEN and CDR2 SYDVKM. The junction had 10 bases not matched to a gene; V was cut back by 6 bases and J by 8 bases. The CDR3 is 16 residues long. CDR3 residues: CASRARTSGRTHEQFF. CDR3 nucleotides: TGTGCCAGCAGGGCCCGGACTAGCGGGAGAACCCATGAGCAGTTCTTC. Full variable domain (missing parts from reference TRBV28 and TRBJ2-1): DVKVTQSSRYLVKRTGEKVFLECVQDMDHENMFWYRQDPGLGLRLIYFSYDVKMKEKGDIPEGYSVSREKKERFSLILESASTNQTSMYLCASRARTSGRTHEQFFGPGTRLTVL.

This clonotype was picked up a small number of times. V and J are TRBV12-3 or TRBV12-4 and TRBJ2-7; D remains unclear. V was cut by 2 bases and J by 2 bases, with 4 bases left in between. The CDR3 is made up of 12 amino acids. CDR3 region: CASSLRTYEQYF. For the CDR3, the DNA is TGTGCCAGCAGTTTAAGAACCTACGAGCAGTACTTC.

This clonotype was observed a handful of times. The CDR3 loop is CSVVLVGKLFF. The CDR3 DNA is TGCAGCGTTGTACTGGTTGGAAAACTGTTTTTT. This chain uses TRBV29-1 with TRBJ1-4; D call uncertain. Germline values: CDR1 SQVTM, CDR2 ANQGSEA. This CDR3 spans 11 amino acids. Trimming pared 4 bases from V and 10 bases from J, leaving 10 bases between. Supplemented by reference TRBV29-1 and TRBJ1-4, the full variable domain reads SAVISQKPSRDICQRGTSLTIQCQVDSQVTMMFWYRQQPGQSLTLIATANQGSEATYESGFVIDKFPISRPNLTFSTLTVSNMSPEDSSIYLCSVVLVGKLFFGSGTQLSVL.

Details on this clonotype: The germline gene is not matched at one end of the junction; a read error may be the cause. The chain has TRBV11-3 and TRBJ2-2; D is undetermined. This CDR3 has 8 amino acids. Germline assignment: CDR1 SGHNT and CDR2 YENEEA. The CDR3 coding sequence is TGTGCCAGCAGCTTCTCCGAATTT. Amino acid sequence: CASSFSEF.